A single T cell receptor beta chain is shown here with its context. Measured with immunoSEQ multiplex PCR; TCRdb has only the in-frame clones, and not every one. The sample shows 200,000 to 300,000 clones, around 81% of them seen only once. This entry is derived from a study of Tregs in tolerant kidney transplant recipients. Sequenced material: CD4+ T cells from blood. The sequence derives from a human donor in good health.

The CDR3 nucleotides read TGTGCCAGCAGGCAGGGCATCGGGGAGCTGTTTTTT. Amino acid sequence: CASRQGIGELFF. This rearrangement joins TRBV2 to TRBJ2-2; perhaps TRBD1 as D (5 bases). V dropped 6 bases and J dropped 7 bases, with 9 bases sitting between them. Per the germline V gene, CDR1 is SNHLY and CDR2 is FYNNEI. The CDR3 runs to 12 residues.